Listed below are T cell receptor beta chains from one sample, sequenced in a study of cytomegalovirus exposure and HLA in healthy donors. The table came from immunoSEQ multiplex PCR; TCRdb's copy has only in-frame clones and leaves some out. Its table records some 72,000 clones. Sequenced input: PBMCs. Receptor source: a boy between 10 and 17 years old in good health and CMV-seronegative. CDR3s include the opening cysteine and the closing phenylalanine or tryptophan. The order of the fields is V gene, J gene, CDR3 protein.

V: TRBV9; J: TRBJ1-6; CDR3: CASSGGATSNSPLHF
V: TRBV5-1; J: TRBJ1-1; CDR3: CASSLGTGIINTEAFF
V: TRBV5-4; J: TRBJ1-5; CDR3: CASSLGPGQHSNQPQHF
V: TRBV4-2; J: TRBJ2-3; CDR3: CASSLETGPGLAGSKGYTDTQYF
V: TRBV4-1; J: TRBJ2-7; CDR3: CASSRPPQGAIYEQYF
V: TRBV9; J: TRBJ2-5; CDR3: CASSEGTSGVETQYF
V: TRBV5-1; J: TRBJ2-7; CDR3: CASSPGQGEGYEQYF
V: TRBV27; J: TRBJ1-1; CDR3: CASSLYRDAEAFF
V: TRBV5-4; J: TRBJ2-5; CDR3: CASSSRGRRETQYF
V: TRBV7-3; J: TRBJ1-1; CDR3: CASSLKRDTEAFF
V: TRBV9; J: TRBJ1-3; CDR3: CASSVGGGIGNTIYF
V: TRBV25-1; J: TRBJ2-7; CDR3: CASTPGLSYEQYF
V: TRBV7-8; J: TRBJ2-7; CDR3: CASKPRTGVAYEQYF
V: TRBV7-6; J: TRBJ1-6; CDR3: CASSLNSQAGYNSPLHF
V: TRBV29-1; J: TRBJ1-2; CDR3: CSAQGQGFYGYTF
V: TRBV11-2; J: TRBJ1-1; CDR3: CASSLDLSRGRPEAFF
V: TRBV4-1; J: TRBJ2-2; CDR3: CASSRRAGANTGELFF
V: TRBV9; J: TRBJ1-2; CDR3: CASSVAYRGDYGYTF
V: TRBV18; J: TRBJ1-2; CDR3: CASSPPTATHGYTF
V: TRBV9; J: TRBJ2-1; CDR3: CASGGSGNEQFF
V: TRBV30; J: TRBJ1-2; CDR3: CAWSVQGQGARNYGYTF
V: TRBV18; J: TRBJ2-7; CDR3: CASSPGAGRDFYEQYF
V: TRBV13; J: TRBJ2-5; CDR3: CASSLLAGPQETQYF
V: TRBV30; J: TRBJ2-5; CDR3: CAWSVPSGGAETQYF
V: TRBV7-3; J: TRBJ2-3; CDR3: CASSPGLAGADTQYF
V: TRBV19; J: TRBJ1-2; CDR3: CASSRRGQGSYGYTF
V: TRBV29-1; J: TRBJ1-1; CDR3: CSVGQGLATEAFF
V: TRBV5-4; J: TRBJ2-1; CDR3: CASSLTSHSYNEQFF
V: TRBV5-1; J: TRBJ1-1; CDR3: CASSRTGDMNTEAFF
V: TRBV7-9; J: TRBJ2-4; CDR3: CASSQGQGLDIQYF
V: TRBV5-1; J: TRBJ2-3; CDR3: CASSSGLAGVRSTDTQYF
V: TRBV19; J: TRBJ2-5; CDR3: CASSISPGQGETQYF
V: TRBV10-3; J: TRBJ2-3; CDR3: CAISARGDSTDTQYF
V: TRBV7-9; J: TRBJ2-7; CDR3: CASSLATYEQYF
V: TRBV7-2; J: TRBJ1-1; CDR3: CASSFQPRGEAFF
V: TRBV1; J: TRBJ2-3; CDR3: CTSSSWTSKTDTQYF
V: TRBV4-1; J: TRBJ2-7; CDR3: CASSQALGLAGTVDEQYF